The clone carrying this T cell receptor (beta chain) ranks as medium-sized. No antigen is known for it. Trimming took off 8 bases at V and 6 bases at J, with 16 bases between the two ends. This CDR3 has 14 residues. Germline values: CDR1 SGHTA, CDR2 FQGTGA. Via MiXCR, TCRdb re-called the 5' RACE reads, giving one row per CDR3 protein. The table shows about 130,000 distinct CDR3 sequences, with about 7% occurring only once. The data belong to a study of CD8 T cells in ankylosing spondylitis. Study results and caveats: With a CD8+ phenotype, disease-linked clones were relatively rare in peripheral blood. The study looked at matched synovial fluid samples from ankylosing spondylitis patients. Disease-linked clones were reported to be significantly enriched there. Previous work reported some of these motif variants in the synovial fluid and blood of reactive arthritis.

This chain joins TRBV7-3 and TRBJ2-2, with D maybe TRBD1 (5 bases). The TCR originated in a female donor with ankylosing spondylitis or in good health (not recorded which). The specimen sequenced was blood, either unsorted or a sorted T cell fraction (not recorded which). The CDR3 is CASSIAGNAGELFF. The CDR3 DNA reads as TGTGCCAGCTCCATCGCAGGGAATGCCGGGGAGCTGTTTTTT.